The clone carrying this T cell receptor beta chain was seen more than once but under ten times. The data were taken from a study of cytomegalovirus exposure and HLA in healthy donors. The CDR3 consists of 12 residues. The germline gives CDR1 MNHEY, CDR2 SVGAGI. The junction had 1 base not matched to a gene; V was cut back by 1 base and J by 10 bases. The primer mix had 60 Vbeta and 13 Jbeta primers. This table comes from immunoSEQ multiplex PCR, and its TCRdb copy is limited to in-frame clones, with some not included. In the table there are 40,000 to 55,000 clones, over 70% of which are singletons. Sequencing was performed on PBMCs. The receptor was isolated from a young man in good health and CMV-seronegative. This chain connects TRBV6-5 to TRBJ2-1; 7 nucleotides agree with TRBD2. The CDR3 bases are TGTGCCAGCAGTTACTTTAGCGGGGAGCAGTTCTTC. Residues: CASSYFSGEQFF.